Sequencing of this T cell receptor beta chain was carried out in a study of blood T cell repertoires in COVID-19. In the study overall: In each case, the material was cDNA or gDNA derived from T cells, B-cell-depleted T cells, or PBMCs.

Profiled with immunoSEQ multiplex PCR; TCRdb holds only in-frame clones, not every one. The sample holds some 110,000 clones, about 80% seen once. V lost 2 bases and J lost 7, with 18 bases in between. This CDR3 contains 16 residues. From germline, CDR1 is MNHEY and CDR2 SMNVEV (reference sequence). The source is a man aged 55 to 70 with active or convalescent COVID-19. This rearrangement joins TRBV27 to TRBJ2-1, with a tentative D call TRBD2 (5 bases). The sequenced sample was peripheral blood. The CDR3 DNA is TGTGCCAGCAGTTTAGAGGGAACCCCTGGGTTTAATGAGCAGTTCTTC. Its protein is CASSLEGTPGFNEQFF.